This T cell receptor (beta chain) comes out of a study of blood T cell repertoires in COVID-19. Authors' methods: Reference gene primers were amplified, and this amplification served to estimate nucleated cell counts. The method was immunoSEQ multiplex PCR; TCRdb's version includes in-frame clones alone and lacks a portion of them. V and J calls and clone size are copied from that table; D and trimming were computed from the DNA. The sample consists of more than 350,000 clones, around 87% of them appearing once. Seattle enrolled patients during active infection and tracked them longitudinally. Per the germline V gene, CDR1 is KGHDR and CDR2 is SFDVKD. This CDR3 region has 17 residues. V lost 0 bases to trimming and J lost 4 bases; unmatched junction nucleotides: 7.

The chain has TRBV24-1 and TRBJ2-2, with 7 bases fitting TRBD1. The source is a woman aged 25-40 years with COVID-19, enrolled during active disease. Sequencing was performed on peripheral blood. The DNA of the CDR3 is TGTGCCACCAGTGATTTGGACAGGGTGGCGACCACCGGGGAGCTGTTTTTT. It specifies CATSDLDRVATTGELFF.